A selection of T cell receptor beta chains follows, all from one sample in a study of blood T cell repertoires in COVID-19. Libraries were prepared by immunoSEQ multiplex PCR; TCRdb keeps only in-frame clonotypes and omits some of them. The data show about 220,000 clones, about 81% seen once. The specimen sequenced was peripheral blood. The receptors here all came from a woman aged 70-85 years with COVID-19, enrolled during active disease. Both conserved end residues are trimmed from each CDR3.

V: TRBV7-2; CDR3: ASSSVGRDSPLH
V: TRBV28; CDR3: ASTLAGGSSTDEQF
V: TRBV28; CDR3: ASSFSPHDSSYEQY
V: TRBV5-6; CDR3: ASSPGLAGGPGGETQY
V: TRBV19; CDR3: ASSIRLAGGEQF
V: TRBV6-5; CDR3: ASSSQPGLDYEQY
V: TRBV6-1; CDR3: ASSEVISGGSSTDTQY
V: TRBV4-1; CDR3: ASSQAPGIENSPLH
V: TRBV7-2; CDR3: ASSPAPIQGTRQPQH
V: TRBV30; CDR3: AWSGYGGLYYEQY
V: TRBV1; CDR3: TSSQVMIIVGLGGPHEQF
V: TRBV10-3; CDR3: AISPASLAGREQY
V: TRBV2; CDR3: ASRRDRGYYGYT
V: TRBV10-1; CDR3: ASSSTGWEKPRGAV
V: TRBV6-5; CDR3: ASRKAGGYEQY
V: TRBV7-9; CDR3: ASSLLQGNAKNIQY
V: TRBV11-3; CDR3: ASSPQGVRSTEAF
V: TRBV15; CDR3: ATSRDSRASGVGTL
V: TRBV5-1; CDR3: ASSLVQASYEQY
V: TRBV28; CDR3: ASSLGQQNTEAF
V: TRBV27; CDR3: ASSFGAGVNEQF
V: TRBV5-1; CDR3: ASSHLETVNTGELF
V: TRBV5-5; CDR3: ASSLAGSSGNTIY
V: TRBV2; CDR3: ASGLFGTEAF
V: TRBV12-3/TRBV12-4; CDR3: ASSRGETQY
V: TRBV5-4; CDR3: ASSLWRAGSADTQY
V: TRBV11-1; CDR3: ASSFNTDTQY
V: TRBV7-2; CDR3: ASSFEGGLWSPLH
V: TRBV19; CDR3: ASSSGQGAKDGD
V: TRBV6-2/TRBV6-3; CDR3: ASSYPQGEKSNQPQH
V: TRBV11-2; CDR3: ASRTGSNQPQH
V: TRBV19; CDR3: ASSISGRASEQF
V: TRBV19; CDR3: ASKTGLNTEAF
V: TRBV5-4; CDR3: ASSLRRPAEGGYT
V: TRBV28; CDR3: ATTGANTGELF
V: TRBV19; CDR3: ASTPGQGAKNIQY
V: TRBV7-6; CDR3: ASSLSGQVYSPLH
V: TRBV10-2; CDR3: ASSATGDFYEQY
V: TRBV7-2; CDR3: ASSLVSGSSYNEQF
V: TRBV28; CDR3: ASRTDRSSQPQH
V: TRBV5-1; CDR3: ASSLGQGIDEQF